This T cell receptor (beta chain) derives from a study of OX40 agonist ivuxolimab in advanced cancers. This clone was counted a few times. Measured with immunoSEQ multiplex PCR; TCRdb has only the in-frame clones, and not every one. This table holds about 45,000 clones, over 65% found once. This specimen consisted of CD4+ or CD8+ T cells sorted from blood, obtained in a trial of the OX40 agonist ivuxolimab. This TCR came from an adult with an advanced solid tumor such as melanoma, head and neck, liver or kidney cancer.

Here the CDR3 reads CASSFLAGGFSEQFF. CDR3 nucleotides: TGTGCCAGCAGCTTTCTAGCGGGAGGGTTTTCTGAGCAGTTCTTC. The gene calls are TRBV5-4 and TRBJ2-1; 12 bases match TRBD2. V was pared by 2 bases and J by 9 bases, with 6 bases of the junction left unmatched. Germline CDR1 SGHNT, CDR2 YYREEE (reference sequence). CDR3 length equals 15 residues.